This T cell receptor (beta chain) was sequenced for a study of T cell responses to AZD1222 COVID-19 vaccine. Overall study results and limits: The sample set comprised mostly white British donors with more females, and clonal diversity was possibly underestimated. Seropositive status at baseline applied to only five to seven AZD1222 recipients.

V was shortened by 7 bases and J by 8 bases, with 11 bases between the two germline ends. The CDR3 length is 12 residues. Germline CDR1 and CDR2: MDHEN and SYDVKM. Points on this clone: Its target is not known.

The assay was immunoSEQ multiplex PCR, and TCRdb's table has in-frame clones only and misses some. The sample shows 100,000 to 150,000 clones, about 90% of them seen only once. The material was peripheral blood, obtained on day 0 of AZD1222 vaccination. This sequence was found in an adult in good health. This chain joins TRBV28 and TRBJ1-4; D ambiguous. The CDR3, as DNA: TGTGCCAGCACCTTCTCCGGGGAAAAACTGTTTTTT. It specifies CASTFSGEKLFF. The full variable domain, completed using reference TRBV28 and TRBJ1-4, is DVKVTQSSRYLVKRTGEKVFLECVQDMDHENMFWYRQDPGLGLRLIYFSYDVKMKEKGDIPEGYSVSREKKERFSLILESASTNQTSMYLCASTFSGEKLFFGSGTQLSVL.